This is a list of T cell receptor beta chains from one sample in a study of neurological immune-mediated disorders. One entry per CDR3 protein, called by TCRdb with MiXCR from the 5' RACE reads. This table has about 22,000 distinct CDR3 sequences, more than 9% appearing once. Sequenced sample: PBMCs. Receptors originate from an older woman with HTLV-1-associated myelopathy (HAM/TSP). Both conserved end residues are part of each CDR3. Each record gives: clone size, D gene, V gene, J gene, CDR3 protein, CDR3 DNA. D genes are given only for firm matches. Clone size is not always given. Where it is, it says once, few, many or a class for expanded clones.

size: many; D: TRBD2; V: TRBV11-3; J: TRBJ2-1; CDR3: CASSHGLAGNEQFF; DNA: TGTGCCAGCAGCCATGGACTAGCGGGGAATGAGCAGTTCTTC
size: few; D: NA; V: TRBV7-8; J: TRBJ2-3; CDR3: CASSPGSPDTQYF; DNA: TGTGCCAGCAGCCCCGGTTCACCAGATACGCAGTATTTT
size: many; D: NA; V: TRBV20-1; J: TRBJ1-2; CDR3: CSALAGYGYTF; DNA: TGCAGTGCTCTGGCCGGCTATGGCTACACCTTC
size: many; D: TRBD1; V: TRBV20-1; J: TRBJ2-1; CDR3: CSADRGHNEQFF; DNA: TGCAGTGCCGACAGGGGGCACAATGAGCAGTTCTTC
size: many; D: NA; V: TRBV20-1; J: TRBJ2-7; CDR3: CSASGTNSYEQYF; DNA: TGCAGTGCTAGTGGCACCAACTCCTACGAGCAGTACTTC
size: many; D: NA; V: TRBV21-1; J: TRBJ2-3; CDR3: CARGGSTDTQYF; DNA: TGTGCCAGAGGGGGGAGCACAGATACGCAGTATTTT
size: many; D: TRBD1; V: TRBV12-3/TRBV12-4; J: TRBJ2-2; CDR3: CASSFGTGRTGELFF; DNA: TGTGCCAGCAGTTTCGGGACAGGGCGAACCGGGGAGCTGTTTTTT
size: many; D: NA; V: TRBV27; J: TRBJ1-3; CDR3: CASSLTGIDGNTIYF; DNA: TGTGCCAGCAGTTTGACGGGCATCGATGGAAACACCATATATTTT
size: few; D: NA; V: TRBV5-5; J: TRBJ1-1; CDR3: CASSFYEPEAFF; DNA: TGTGCCAGCAGCTTCTATGAGCCTGAAGCTTTCTTT
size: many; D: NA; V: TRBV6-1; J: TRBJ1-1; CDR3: CATRAYGNTEAFF; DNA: TGTGCCACGAGAGCGTACGGGAACACTGAAGCTTTCTTT
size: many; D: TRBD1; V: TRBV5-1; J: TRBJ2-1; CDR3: CASSTGQAYNEQFF; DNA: TGCGCCAGCAGCACGGGACAGGCATACAATGAGCAGTTCTTC
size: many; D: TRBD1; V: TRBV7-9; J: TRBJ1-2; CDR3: CASSPSGTGLLWSGYTF; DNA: TGTGCCAGCAGCCCTTCCGGGACAGGGCTCCTATGGAGTGGCTACACCTTC
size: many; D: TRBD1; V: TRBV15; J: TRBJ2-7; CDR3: CATSREGDRGRKAYEQYF; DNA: TGTGCCACCAGCAGAGAAGGGGACAGGGGGCGTAAGGCTTACGAGCAGTACTTC
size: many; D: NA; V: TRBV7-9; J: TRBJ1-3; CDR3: CASSLPLGLGSGNTIYF; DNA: TGTGCCAGCAGCCTCCCACTTGGACTGGGGTCTGGAAACACCATATATTTT
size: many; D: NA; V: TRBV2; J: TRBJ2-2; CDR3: CASSRTLELFF; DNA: TGTGCCAGCAGTCGGACCCTGGAGCTGTTTTTT
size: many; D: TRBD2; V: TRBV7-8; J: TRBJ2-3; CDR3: CASKKRGTSGDTQYF; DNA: TGTGCCAGCAAGAAAAGAGGAACTAGCGGAGATACGCAGTATTTT
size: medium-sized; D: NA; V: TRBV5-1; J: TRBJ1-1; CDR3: CASSFGFTGKTEAFF; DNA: TGCGCCAGCAGCTTCGGTTTTACAGGGAAGACTGAAGCTTTCTTT
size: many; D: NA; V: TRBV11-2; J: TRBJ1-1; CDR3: CASSPVKGNTEAFF; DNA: TGTGCCAGCAGCCCCGTTAAAGGGAACACTGAAGCTTTCTTT
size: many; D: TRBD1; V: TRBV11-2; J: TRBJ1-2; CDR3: CASSDGTGVNPHYGYTF; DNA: TGTGCCAGCAGCGACGGGACAGGGGTAAACCCTCATTATGGCTACACCTTC
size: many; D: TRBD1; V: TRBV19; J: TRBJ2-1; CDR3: CASSYRGNYNEQFF; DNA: TGTGCCAGTAGTTACAGGGGGAACTACAATGAGCAGTTCTTC
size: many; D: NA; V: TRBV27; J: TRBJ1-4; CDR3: CASSLSRNPGWLNEKLFF; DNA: TGTGCCAGCAGTTTATCGAGGAACCCCGGGTGGCTTAATGAAAAACTGTTTTTT
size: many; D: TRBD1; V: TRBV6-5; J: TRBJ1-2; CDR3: CASSYFTGGSYGYTF; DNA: TGTGCCAGCAGTTACTTTACAGGGGGATCTTATGGCTACACCTTC
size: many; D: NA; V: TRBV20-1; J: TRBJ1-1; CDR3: CSARLQTNTEAFF; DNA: TGCAGTGCTAGACTACAGACCAACACTGAAGCTTTCTTT
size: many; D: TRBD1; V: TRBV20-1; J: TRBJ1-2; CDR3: CRGQGVYGYTF; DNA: TGCAGGGGCCAGGGGGTCTATGGCTACACCTTC
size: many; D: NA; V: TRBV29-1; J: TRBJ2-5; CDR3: CSVVRVTGETQYF; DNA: TGCAGCGTTGTCCGAGTCACGGGGGAGACCCAGTACTTC
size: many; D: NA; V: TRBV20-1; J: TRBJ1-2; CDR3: CSAREGGRGNYGYTF; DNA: TGCAGTGCTAGGGAGGGGGGAAGGGGTAACTATGGCTACACCTTC
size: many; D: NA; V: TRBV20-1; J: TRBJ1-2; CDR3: CSARAPGNSYGYTF; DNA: TGCAGTGCTAGGGCTCCAGGGAATTCCTATGGCTACACCTTC
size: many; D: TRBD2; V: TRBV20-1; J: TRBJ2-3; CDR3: CSASLAGGPHLTDTQYF; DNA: TGCAGTGCTAGTCTAGCGGGGGGGCCTCATCTTACAGATACGCAGTATTTT
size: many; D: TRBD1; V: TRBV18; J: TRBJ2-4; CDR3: CASSPTGRGNIQYF; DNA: TGTGCCAGCTCACCGACAGGGCGCGGAAACATTCAGTACTTC
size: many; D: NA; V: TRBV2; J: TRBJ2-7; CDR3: CASGHYEQYF; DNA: TGTGCCAGCGGACACTACGAGCAGTACTTC
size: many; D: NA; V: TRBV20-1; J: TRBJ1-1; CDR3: CSASRVLNTEAFF; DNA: TGCAGTGCTAGCCGGGTCCTGAACACTGAAGCTTTCTTT
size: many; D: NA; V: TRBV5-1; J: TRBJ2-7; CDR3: CASSLGRVNSYEQYF; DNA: TGCGCCAGCAGCTTGGGCAGGGTGAATAGCTACGAGCAGTACTTC
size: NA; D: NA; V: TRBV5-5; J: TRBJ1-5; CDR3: CAISLTAIQPQHF; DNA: TGTGCTATCAGCTTGACAGCGATCCAGCCCCAGCATTTT
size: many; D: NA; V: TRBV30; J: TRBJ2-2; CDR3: CAWSVQDRNTGELFF; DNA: TGTGCCTGGAGTGTACAGGACCGGAACACCGGGGAGCTGTTTTTT
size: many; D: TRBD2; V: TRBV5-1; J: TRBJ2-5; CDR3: CASSERLAGGPGTQYF; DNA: TGCGCCAGCAGCGAGAGACTAGCGGGGGGGCCGGGGACCCAGTACTTC
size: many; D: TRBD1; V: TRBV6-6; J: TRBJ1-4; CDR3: CASSYETGSNEKLFF; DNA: TGTGCCAGCAGTTACGAGACAGGGAGTAATGAAAAACTGTTTTTT
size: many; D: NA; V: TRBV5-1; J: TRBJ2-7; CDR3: CASSFSDSSYEQYF; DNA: TGCGCCAGCAGCTTCTCGGACTCCTCCTACGAGCAGTACTTC
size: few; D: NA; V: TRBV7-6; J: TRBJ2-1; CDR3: CASSNRAGNEQFF; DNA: TGTGCCAGCAGCAACAGGGCTGGCAATGAGCAGTTCTTC
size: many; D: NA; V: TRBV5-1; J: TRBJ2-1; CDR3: CASSWNRWSSYNEQFF; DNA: TGCGCCAGCAGCTGGAACAGGTGGAGCTCCTACAATGAGCAGTTCTTC
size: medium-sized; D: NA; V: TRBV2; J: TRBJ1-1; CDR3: CASSRRGPAGTEAFF; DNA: TGTGCCAGCAGCCGCCGGGGCCCGGCGGGCACTGAAGCTTTCTTT
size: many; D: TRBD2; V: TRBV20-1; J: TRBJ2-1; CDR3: CSARGGGALNNEQFF; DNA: TGCAGTGCTAGAGGCGGGGGGGCCTTGAACAATGAGCAGTTCTTC
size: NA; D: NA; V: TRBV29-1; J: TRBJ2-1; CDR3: CSVARGDHSYNEQFF; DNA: TGCAGCGTTGCAAGGGGGGACCACTCCTACAATGAGCAGTTCTTC
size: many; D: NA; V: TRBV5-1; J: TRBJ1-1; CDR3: CASSSWARQAGSTEAFF; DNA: TGCGCCAGCAGCTCCTGGGCACGTCAAGCAGGGAGCACTGAAGCTTTCTTT
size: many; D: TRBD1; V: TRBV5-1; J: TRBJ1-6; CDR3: CASSLEFGTGRSPLHF; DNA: TGCGCCAGCAGCTTGGAGTTTGGGACAGGGCGCTCACCCCTCCACTTT
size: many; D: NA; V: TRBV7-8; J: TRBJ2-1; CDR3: CASSADGASYNEQFF; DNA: TGTGCCAGCAGCGCGGACGGGGCCTCCTACAATGAGCAGTTCTTC
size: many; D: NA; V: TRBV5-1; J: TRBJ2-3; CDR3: CASSTAGGTQDTQYF; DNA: TGCGCCAGCAGTACGGCCGGGGGAACCCAAGATACGCAGTATTTT